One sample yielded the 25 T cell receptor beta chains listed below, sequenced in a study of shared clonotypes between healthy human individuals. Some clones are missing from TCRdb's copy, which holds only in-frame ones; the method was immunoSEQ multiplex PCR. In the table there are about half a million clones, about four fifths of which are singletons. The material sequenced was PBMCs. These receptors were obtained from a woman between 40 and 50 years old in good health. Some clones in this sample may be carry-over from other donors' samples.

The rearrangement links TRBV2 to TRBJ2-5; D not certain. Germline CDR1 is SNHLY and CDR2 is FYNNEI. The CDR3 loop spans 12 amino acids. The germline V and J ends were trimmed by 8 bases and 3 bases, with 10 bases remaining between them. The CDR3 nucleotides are TGTGCCAGCGCCGGAAACGAAGAGACCCAGTACTTC. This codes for CASAGNEETQYF.

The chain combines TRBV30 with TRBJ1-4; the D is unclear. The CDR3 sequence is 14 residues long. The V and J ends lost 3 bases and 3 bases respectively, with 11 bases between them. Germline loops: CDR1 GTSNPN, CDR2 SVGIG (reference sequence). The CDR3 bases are TGTGCCTGGAGCCTCCTGGGGTCTAATGAAAAACTGTTTTTT. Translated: CAWSLLGSNEKLFF.

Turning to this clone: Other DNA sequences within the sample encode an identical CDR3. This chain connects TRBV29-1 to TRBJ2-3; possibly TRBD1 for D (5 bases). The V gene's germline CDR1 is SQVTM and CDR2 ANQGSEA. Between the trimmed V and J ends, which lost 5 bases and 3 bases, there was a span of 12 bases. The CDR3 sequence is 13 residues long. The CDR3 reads CSVRQGGTDTQYF. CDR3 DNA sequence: TGCAGCGTTCGTCAGGGTGGGACAGATACGCAGTATTTT.

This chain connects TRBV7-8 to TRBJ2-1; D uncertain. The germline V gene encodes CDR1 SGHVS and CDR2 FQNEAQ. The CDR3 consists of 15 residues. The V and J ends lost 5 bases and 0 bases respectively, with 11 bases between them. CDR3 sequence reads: CASSGPASSYNEQFF. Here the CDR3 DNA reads TGTGCCAGCAGCGGACCCGCGAGCTCCTACAATGAGCAGTTCTTC. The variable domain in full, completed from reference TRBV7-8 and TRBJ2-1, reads GAGVSQSPRYKVAKRGQDVALRCDPISGHVSLFWYQQALGQGPEFLTYFQNEAQLDKSGLPSDRFFAERPEGSVSTLKIQRTQQEDSAVYLCASSGPASSYNEQFFGPGTRLTVL.

The CDR3 sequence: CASSLYRTSGSTGELFF. The CDR3 DNA follows: TGTGCCAGCAGCCTATACCGGACTAGCGGGAGCACCGGGGAGCTGTTTTTT. The chain carries TRBV14 and TRBJ2-2; 13 bases match TRBD2. CDR3 length: 17 amino acids. CDR1 and CDR2 (germline): SGHDN, FVKESK. V dropped 4 bases and J dropped 4; count of bases not matched to a gene: 6.

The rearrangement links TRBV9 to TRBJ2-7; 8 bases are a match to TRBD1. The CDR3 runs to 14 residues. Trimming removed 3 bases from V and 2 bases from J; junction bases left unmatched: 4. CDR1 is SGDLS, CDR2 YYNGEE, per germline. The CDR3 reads CASSERQGTYEQYF. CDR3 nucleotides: TGTGCCAGCAGCGAGAGACAGGGGACCTACGAGCAGTACTTC.

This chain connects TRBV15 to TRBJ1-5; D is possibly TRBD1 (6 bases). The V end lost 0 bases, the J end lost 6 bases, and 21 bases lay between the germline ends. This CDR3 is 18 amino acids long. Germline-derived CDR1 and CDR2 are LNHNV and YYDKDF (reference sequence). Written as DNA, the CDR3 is TGTGCCACCAGCAGAGATCGGACGGGCAGGGGCCGGGGTCAGCCCCAGCATTTT. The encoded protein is CATSRDRTGRGRGQPQHF.

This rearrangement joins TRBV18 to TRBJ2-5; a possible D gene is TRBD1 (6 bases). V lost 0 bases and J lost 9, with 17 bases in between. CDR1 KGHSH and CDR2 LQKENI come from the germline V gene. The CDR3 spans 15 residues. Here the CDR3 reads CASSPPEAVPGAQYF. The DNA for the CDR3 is TGTGCCAGCTCACCACCGGAGGCGGTCCCAGGGGCCCAGTACTTC.

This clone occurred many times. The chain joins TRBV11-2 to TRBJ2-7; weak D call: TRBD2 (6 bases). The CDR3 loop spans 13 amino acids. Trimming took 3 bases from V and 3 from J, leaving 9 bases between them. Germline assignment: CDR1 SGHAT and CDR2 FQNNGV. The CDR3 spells CASSFGRGYEQYF. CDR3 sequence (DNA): TGTGCCAGCAGCTTCGGGCGGGGCTACGAGCAGTACTTC.

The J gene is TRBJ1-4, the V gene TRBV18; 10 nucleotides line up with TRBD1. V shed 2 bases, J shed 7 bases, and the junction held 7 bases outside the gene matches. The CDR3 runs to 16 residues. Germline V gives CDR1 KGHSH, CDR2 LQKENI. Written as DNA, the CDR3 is TGTGCCAGCTCACCAAGCGGACAGGGGGTTTTTGAAAAACTGTTTTTT. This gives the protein CASSPSGQGVFEKLFF.

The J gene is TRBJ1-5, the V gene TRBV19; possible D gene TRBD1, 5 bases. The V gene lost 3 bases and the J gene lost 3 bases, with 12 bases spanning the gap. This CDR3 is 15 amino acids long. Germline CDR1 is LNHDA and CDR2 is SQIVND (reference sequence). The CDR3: CASSISRATNQPQHF. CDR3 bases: TGTGCCAGTAGTATCTCCAGGGCCACCAATCAGCCCCAGCATTTT.

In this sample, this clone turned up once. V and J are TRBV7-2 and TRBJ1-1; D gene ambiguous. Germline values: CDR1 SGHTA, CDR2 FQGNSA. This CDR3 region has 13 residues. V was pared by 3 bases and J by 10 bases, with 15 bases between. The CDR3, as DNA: TGTGCCAGCAGCTTTCTTCCAAGACGGGCAGCTTTCTTT. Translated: CASSFLPRRAAFF.

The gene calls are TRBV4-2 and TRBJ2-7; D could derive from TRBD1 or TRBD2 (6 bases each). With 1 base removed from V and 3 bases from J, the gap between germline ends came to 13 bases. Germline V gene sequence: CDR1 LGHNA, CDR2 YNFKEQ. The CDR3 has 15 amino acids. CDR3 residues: CASSQVVGGNYEQYF. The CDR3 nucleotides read TGTGCCAGCAGCCAAGTGGTGGGGGGCAACTACGAGCAGTACTTC.

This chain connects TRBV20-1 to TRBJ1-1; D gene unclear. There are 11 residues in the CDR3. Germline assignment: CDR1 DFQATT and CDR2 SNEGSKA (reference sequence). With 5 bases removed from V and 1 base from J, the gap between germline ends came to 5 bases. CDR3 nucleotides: TGCAGTGCTCCGGGGAACACTGAAGCTTTCTTT. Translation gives CSAPGNTEAFF.

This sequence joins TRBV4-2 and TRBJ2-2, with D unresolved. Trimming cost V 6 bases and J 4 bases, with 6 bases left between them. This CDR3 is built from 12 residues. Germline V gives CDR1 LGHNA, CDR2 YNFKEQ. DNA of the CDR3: TGTGCCAGCAGTCTACCCACCGGGGAGCTGTTTTTT. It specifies CASSLPTGELFF.

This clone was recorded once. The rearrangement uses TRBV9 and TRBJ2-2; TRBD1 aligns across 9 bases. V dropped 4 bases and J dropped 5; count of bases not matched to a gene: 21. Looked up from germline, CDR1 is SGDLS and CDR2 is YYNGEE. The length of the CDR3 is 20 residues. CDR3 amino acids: CASSKTLGGTGLFSTGELFF. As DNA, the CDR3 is TGTGCCAGCAGCAAGACCCTAGGAGGGACAGGGCTCTTTTCGACCGGGGAGCTGTTTTTT.

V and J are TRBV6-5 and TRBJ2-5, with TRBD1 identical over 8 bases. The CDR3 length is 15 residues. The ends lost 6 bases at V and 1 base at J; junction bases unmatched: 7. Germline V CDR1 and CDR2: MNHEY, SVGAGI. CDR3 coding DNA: TGTGCCAGCAGCTCCGGACAGGGTCCCCAAGAGACCCAGTACTTC. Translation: CASSSGQGPQETQYF.

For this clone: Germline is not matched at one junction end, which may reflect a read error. The CDR3 DNA is TGTGCTAGCAGCCCGACTAGTCGGGGCACAGATACGCAGTATTTT. Amino acid sequence: CASSPTSRGTDTQYF. The chain links TRBV7-7 to TRBJ2-3; D might be TRBD2 (6 bases). This CDR3 region has 15 residues. CDR1 is SSHAT, CDR2 FNYEAQ, per germline (reference sequence).

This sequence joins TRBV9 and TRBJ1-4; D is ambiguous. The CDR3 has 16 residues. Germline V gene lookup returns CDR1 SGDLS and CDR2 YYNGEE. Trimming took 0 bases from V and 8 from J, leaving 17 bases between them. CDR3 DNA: TGTGCCAGCAGCGTAGGAGGCACCTTGGTTTGGGAAAAACTGTTTTTT. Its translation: CASSVGGTLVWEKLFF.

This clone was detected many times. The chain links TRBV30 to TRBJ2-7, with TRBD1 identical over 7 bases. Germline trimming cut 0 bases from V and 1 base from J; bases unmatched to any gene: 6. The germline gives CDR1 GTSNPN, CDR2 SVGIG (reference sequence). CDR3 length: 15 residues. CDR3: CAWSVQGLESYEQYF. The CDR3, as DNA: TGTGCCTGGAGTGTACAGGGGCTAGAATCCTACGAGCAGTACTTC.

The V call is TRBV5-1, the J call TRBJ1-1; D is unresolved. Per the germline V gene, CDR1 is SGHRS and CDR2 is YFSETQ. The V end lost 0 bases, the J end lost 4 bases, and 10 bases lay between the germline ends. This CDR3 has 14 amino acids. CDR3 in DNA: TGCGCCAGCAGCTTGGACCGGCCGACCACTGAAGCTTTCTTT. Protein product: CASSLDRPTTEAFF.

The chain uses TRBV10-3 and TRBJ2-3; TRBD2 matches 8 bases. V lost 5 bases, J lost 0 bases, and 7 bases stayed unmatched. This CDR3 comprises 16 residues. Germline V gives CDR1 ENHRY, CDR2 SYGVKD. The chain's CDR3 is CAISKGLAGSTDTQYF. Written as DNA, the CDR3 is TGTGCCATCAGTAAAGGGCTAGCGGGTAGCACAGATACGCAGTATTTT.

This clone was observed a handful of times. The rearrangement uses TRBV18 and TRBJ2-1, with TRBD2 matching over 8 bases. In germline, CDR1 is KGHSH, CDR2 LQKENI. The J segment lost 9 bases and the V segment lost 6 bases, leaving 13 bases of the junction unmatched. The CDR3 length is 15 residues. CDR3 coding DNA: TGTGCCAGCTCCCCTAATAGCGGGACACAGGGTGAGCAGTTCTTC. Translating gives CASSPNSGTQGEQFF.

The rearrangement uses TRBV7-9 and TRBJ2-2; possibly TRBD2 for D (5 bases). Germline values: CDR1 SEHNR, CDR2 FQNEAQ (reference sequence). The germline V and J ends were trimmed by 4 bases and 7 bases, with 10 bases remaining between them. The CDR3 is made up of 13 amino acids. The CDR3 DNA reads TGTGCCAGCAGCTCAGTAGAGGGCGGGGAGCTGTTTTTT. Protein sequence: CASSSVEGGELFF.

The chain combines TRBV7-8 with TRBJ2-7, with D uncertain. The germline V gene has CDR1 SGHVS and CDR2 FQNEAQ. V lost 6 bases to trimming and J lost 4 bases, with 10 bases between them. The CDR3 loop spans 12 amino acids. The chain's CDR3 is CASSRAHYEQYF. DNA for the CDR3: TGTGCCAGCAGTCGGGCCCATTACGAGCAGTACTTC.